This TCR beta chain was captured in a study of T-cell reconstitution after alpha-beta-depleted transplantation in children. This sample's TCRbeta library carried unique molecular identifier barcodes. MiXCR was run by TCRdb on the PCR reads, yielding one entry per CDR3 protein. This table has 250,000 or so distinct CDR3 sequences, approximately 8% appearing once. Study conclusions and caveats: The high TCRbeta diversity at day 60 in some patients came from surviving recipient T cells and thymic progenitors. T-cell counts and diversity were attributed mostly to newly produced T cells one year after transplant. Two months or so post-transplant, alpha-beta T cells reportedly derived from several hundred expanded graft clones.

As concerns this clonotype: As yet, its antigen is unknown. A much more abundant neighbour one base away suggests this may be a read error.

Germline values: CDR1 SQVTM, CDR2 ANQGSEA. CDR3 length equals 14 residues. Source: PBMCs, mostly from graft donor cells, taken 180 days after TCRalphabeta/CD19-depleted stem cell transplant. V is TRBV29-1 and J is TRBJ2-1, with 11 bases identical to TRBD2. This sequence originates from a male patient younger than 18 who had a stem cell transplant for acute lymphoblastic leukemia, so the T cells may come from the graft donor. The CDR3 DNA reads as TGCAGCGGGGTGGATAGCGGGGGGGACAATGACCAGTTCTTC. It codes for CSGVDSGGDNDQFF.